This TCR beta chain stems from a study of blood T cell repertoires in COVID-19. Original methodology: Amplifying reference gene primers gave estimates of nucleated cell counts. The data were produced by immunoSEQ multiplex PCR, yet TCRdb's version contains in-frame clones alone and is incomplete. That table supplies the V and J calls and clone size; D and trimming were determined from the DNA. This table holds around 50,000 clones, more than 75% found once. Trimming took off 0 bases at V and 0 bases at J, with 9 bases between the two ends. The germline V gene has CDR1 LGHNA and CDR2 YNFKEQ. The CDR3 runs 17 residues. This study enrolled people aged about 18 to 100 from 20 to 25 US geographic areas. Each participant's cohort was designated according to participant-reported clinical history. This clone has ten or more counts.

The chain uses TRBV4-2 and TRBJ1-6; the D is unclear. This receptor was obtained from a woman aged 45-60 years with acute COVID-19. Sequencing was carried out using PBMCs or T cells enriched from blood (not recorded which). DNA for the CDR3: TGTGCCAGCAGCCAAGAAATACAGAGCTCCTATAATTCACCCCTCCACTTT. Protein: CASSQEIQSSYNSPLHF.